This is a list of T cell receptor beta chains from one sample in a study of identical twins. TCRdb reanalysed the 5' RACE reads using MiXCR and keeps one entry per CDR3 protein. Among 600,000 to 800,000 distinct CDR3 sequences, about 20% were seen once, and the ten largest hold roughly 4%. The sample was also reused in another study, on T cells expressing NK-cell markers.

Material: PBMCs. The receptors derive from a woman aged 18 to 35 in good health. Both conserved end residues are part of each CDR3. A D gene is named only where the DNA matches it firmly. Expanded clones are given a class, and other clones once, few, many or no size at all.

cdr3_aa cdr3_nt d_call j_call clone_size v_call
CASSYPRANEKLFF TGTGCCAGCAGTTACCCCAGAGCCAATGAAAAACTGTTTTTT . TRBJ1-4 few TRBV6-5
CASSHGGTSGGPTDTQYF TGTGCCAGCAGCCACGGGGGCACTAGCGGGGGTCCCACAGATACGCAGTATTTT TRBD2 TRBJ2-3 . TRBV12-3/TRBV12-4
CASSQEGILVAGVNEQFF TGCGCCAGCAGCCAAGAGGGGATCTTAGTAGCGGGAGTGAATGAGCAGTTCTTC TRBD2 TRBJ2-1 . TRBV4-3
CSARDHQAYLYNEQFF TGCAGTGCTAGAGATCACCAGGCTTACCTCTACAATGAGCAGTTCTTC . TRBJ2-1 few TRBV20-1
CASSLIPGNIQYF TGTGCCAGCAGCTTAATCCCGGGGAACATTCAGTACTTC . TRBJ2-4 . TRBV7-2
CASSTVPGTSGLNEQFF TGCGCCAGCAGCACGGTTCCCGGGACTAGCGGGCTCAATGAGCAGTTCTTC TRBD2 TRBJ2-1 . TRBV5-1
CASSYLFGGDTQYF TGTGCCAGCAGTTATCTTTTTGGCGGAGATACGCAGTATTTT . TRBJ2-3 few TRBV27
CASSLGDLYEQYF TGCGCCAGCAGCTTGGGGGACCTCTACGAGCAGTACTTC . TRBJ2-7 few TRBV5-1
CSARDAGMPTQYF TGCAGTGCTAGAGATGCAGGGATGCCGACCCAGTACTTC . TRBJ2-5 few TRBV20-1
CASTYGGTSGGKNEQFF TGCGCCAGCACCTACGGGGGGACTAGCGGGGGCAAAAATGAGCAGTTCTTC TRBD2 TRBJ2-1 many TRBV5-1
CASSRAIRSGANVLTF TGTGCCAGCAGTCGAGCGATAAGATCTGGGGCCAACGTCCTGACTTTC . TRBJ2-6 . TRBV7-3
CASRSAWRTQYF TGTGCCAGCAGGTCCGCCTGGAGGACCCAGTACTTC . TRBJ2-5 . TRBV6-5
CSVAAGTANTEAFF TGCAGCGTTGCGGCCGGGACAGCGAACACTGAAGCTTTCTTT TRBD1 TRBJ1-1 many TRBV29-1
CASSYYRASGYISTDTQYF TGTGCCAGCAGTTATTACAGGGCTAGCGGATACATCAGCACAGATACGCAGTATTTT . TRBJ2-3 . TRBV27
CASSFGSVGETQYF TGTGCCAGCAGTTTCGGCAGTGTTGGGGAGACCCAGTACTTC . TRBJ2-5 . TRBV12-3/TRBV12-4
CASSPPGTLMNTEAFF TGTGCCAGCAGCCCTCCCGGGACGCTGATGAACACTGAAGCTTTCTTT . TRBJ1-1 few TRBV7-2
CASSLDPGMDYGYTF TGTGCCAGCAGCTTAGATCCAGGGATGGACTATGGCTACACCTTC . TRBJ1-2 few TRBV11-2
CASSPINAASNTGELFF TGTGCCAGCTCACCAATAAATGCGGCCTCGAACACCGGGGAGCTGTTTTTT . TRBJ2-2 many TRBV18
CASSVRRALNTGELFF TGTGCCAGCAGCGTTCGACGGGCCCTAAACACCGGGGAGCTGTTTTTT . TRBJ2-2 . TRBV9
CATSRDTWGGIITDTQYF TGTGCCACCAGCAGAGATACTTGGGGGGGGATCATCACAGATACGCAGTATTTT TRBD2 TRBJ2-3 . TRBV15
CASSIQGSGYGYTF TGTGCCAGCAGCATACAGGGGTCTGGCTATGGCTACACCTTC TRBD1 TRBJ1-2 few TRBV12-3/TRBV12-4
CASSLMGGGSYEQYF TGTGCCAGCAGCTTAATGGGGGGGGGCTCCTACGAGCAGTACTTC TRBD2 TRBJ2-7 . TRBV7-2
CATRKARADTQYF TGTGCCACCCGAAAAGCCAGAGCAGATACGCAGTATTTT . TRBJ2-3 . TRBV10-3
CASSQPSFGGGSTDTQYF TGCGCCAGCAGCCAACCCAGTTTCGGGGGTGGGAGCACAGATACGCAGTATTTT . TRBJ2-3 . TRBV4-1
CSARLAGIEDEQFF TGCAGTGCTAGACTAGCGGGAATTGAAGATGAGCAGTTCTTC TRBD2 TRBJ2-1 few TRBV20-1
CASSLGASVGYNEQFF TGCGCCAGCAGCTTGGGGGCTAGCGTAGGCTACAATGAGCAGTTCTTC . TRBJ2-1 few TRBV5-1
CASKRDKNVHEQYF TGTGCCAGCAAACGGGACAAGAACGTACACGAGCAGTACTTC . TRBJ2-7 . TRBV2
CSVEKGRTEAFF TGCAGCGTTGAAAAGGGGCGGACTGAAGCTTTCTTT . TRBJ1-1 few TRBV29-1
CASSSGRAGELFF TGTGCCAGCAGTAGCGGGAGAGCCGGGGAGCTGTTTTTT TRBD2 TRBJ2-2 few TRBV12-3/TRBV12-4
CATEDRVGDTQYF TGTGCCACCGAGGACAGGGTGGGAGATACGCAGTATTTT TRBD1 TRBJ2-3 . TRBV6-1
CASSVGGGYNEQFF TGTGCCAGCAGCGTAGGAGGGGGTTACAATGAGCAGTTCTTC . TRBJ2-1 many TRBV9
CSVEMVSRADTEAFF TGCAGCGTTGAGATGGTCTCAAGGGCGGACACTGAAGCTTTCTTT . TRBJ1-1 few TRBV29-1
CASSFGIQETQYF TGTGCCAGCAGTTTCGGGATACAAGAGACCCAGTACTTC . TRBJ2-5 few TRBV12-3/TRBV12-4
CASSPGTYSYEQYF TGTGCCAGCAGCCCGGGGACGTATTCCTACGAGCAGTACTTC . TRBJ2-7 . TRBV7-2
CSARGDSVLYNEQFF TGCAGTGCTAGAGGGGACTCCGTTCTCTACAATGAGCAGTTCTTC . TRBJ2-1 few TRBV20-1
CSASPPGVSGYTF TGCAGTGCTAGTCCACCAGGGGTATCTGGCTACACCTTC . TRBJ1-2 few TRBV20-1
CASSAALASFTDTQYF TGCGCCAGCAGTGCCGCACTAGCGTCTTTCACAGATACGCAGTATTTT TRBD2 TRBJ2-3 once TRBV10-2
CASSPRDPTMETQYF TGTGCCAGCTCACCTCGGGACCCCACGATGGAGACCCAGTACTTC . TRBJ2-5 once TRBV18
CASSLTWDQPQHF TGTGCCAGCAGCTTGACGTGGGATCAGCCCCAGCATTTT . TRBJ1-5 . TRBV5-5
CASSVGRGGVDTQYF TGTGCCAGCAGCGTAGGGCGGGGGGGCGTAGATACGCAGTATTTT TRBD2 TRBJ2-3 few TRBV9
CASSWTRTETQYF TGTGCCAGCAGCTGGACTAGAACAGAGACCCAGTACTTC TRBD2 TRBJ2-5 few TRBV5-8
CSAREKLAGEWPGSREQYF TGCAGTGCTAGAGAAAAACTAGCGGGAGAGTGGCCTGGGTCTCGCGAGCAGTACTTC TRBD2 TRBJ2-7 . TRBV20-1
CASSFGANSPLHF TGTGCCAGCAGCTTCGGGGCTAATTCACCCCTCCACTTT . TRBJ1-6 . TRBV7-9
CSVALGHSNQPQHF TGCAGCGTTGCATTGGGGCATAGCAATCAGCCCCAGCATTTT . TRBJ1-5 . TRBV29-1
CSASDTSHNEQFF TGCAGTGCTAGTGATACTAGTCACAATGAGCAGTTCTTC . TRBJ2-1 many TRBV20-1
CASRTGGDTGELFF TGTGCCAGCAGGACAGGGGGCGACACCGGGGAGCTGTTTTTT TRBD1 TRBJ2-2 few TRBV6-2/TRBV6-3
CSAPGLVIHNEQFF TGCAGTGCTCCGGGACTAGTTATCCACAATGAGCAGTTCTTC TRBD2 TRBJ2-1 . TRBV20-1
CASSFSGRRPNEQFF TGTGCCAGCAGCTTTAGCGGGAGACGGCCCAATGAGCAGTTCTTC TRBD2 TRBJ2-1 . TRBV6-2/TRBV6-3
CASSALAGGPYEQYF TGTGCCAGCAGCGCACTAGCGGGAGGCCCCTACGAGCAGTACTTC TRBD2 TRBJ2-7 many TRBV9
CASSLAHSGPDTQYF TGTGCCAGCAGCTTAGCGCATTCGGGACCAGATACGCAGTATTTT . TRBJ2-3 . TRBV7-9
CASGPSRTGEQFF TGTGCCAGCGGCCCCTCGCGGACCGGGGAGCAGTTCTTC . TRBJ2-1 . TRBV6-2/TRBV6-3
CASSDTSGSSNEQFF TGCGCCAGCAGCGATACTAGCGGGTCGAGCAATGAGCAGTTCTTC TRBD2 TRBJ2-1 many TRBV5-1
CSVRLAGGVGFF TGCAGTGTGCGACTAGCGGGAGGCGTGGGGTTCTTC TRBD2 TRBJ2-1 . TRBV20-1
CASSQDRGDREQYF TGTGCCAGCAGTCAAGACAGGGGTGATCGCGAGCAGTACTTC TRBD1 TRBJ2-7 few TRBV6-2/TRBV6-3
CASSREGVGQPQHF TGTGCCAGCAGCCGAGAAGGGGTTGGCCAGCCCCAGCATTTT . TRBJ1-5 . TRBV11-2
CATSPLALASSTDTQYF TGTGCCACCAGCCCCCTGGCGCTAGCGTCTAGCACAGATACGCAGTATTTT . TRBJ2-3 few TRBV15
CASLQETNTEAFF TGTGCCAGTTTGCAGGAGACGAACACTGAAGCTTTCTTT . TRBJ1-1 few TRBV2
CSAGGTVNTEAFF TGCAGTGCAGGCGGGACGGTGAACACTGAAGCTTTCTTT . TRBJ1-1 few TRBV20-1